This T cell receptor (beta chain) was found in a study of CD8 T cells in ankylosing spondylitis (dated by TCRdb to 2016 to 2017). About the full investigation: T cell receptor beta repertoires were profiled in healthy donors and ankylosing spondylitis patients so that disease-linked TCR variants could be found. The full study cohort was made up of under 30 ankylosing spondylitis patients and roughly 100 healthy donors. Samples of peripheral blood were taken, and for ankylosing spondylitis patients, synovial fluid was collected as well.

Instrument on record: Illumina HiSeq 2500. Quantitative 5'-RACE with molecular barcodes was used to prepare TCR beta libraries. Concerning the study's data processing: To identify disease-linked TCR variants, a new computational method was used, one built on a probabilistic model of VDJ rearrangement. TCRdb redid the processing of the public reads, applying fastp at Q25 and MiXCR, and retained in-frame beta chains. Identical CDR3 proteins give one entry, which carries the most common genes and DNA. In this record, the V and J calls reflect TCRdb's handling and not the investigators' own analysis. The sample yields some 240,000 distinct CDR3 sequences; about a sixth were counted once. The ten largest account for about a third of the sample. Results and caveats for the whole study, not just this receptor: The disease-linked clones showed a CD8+ phenotype and occurred at relatively low frequencies in peripheral blood. The disease-linked clones were reported as significantly enriched in matched synovial fluid samples from ankylosing spondylitis patients. Some of the motif variants had been reported before in the synovial fluid and blood of reactive arthritis patients, a finding that suggests common disease-initiation mechanisms. Blood from ankylosing spondylitis patients appeared to be characterized by a TCR beta motif made up of under ten highly homologous amino acid variants.

V has 8 bases trimmed and J has 7 bases trimmed; junction bases matching no gene number 7. Including cysteine and phenylalanine, the CDR3 has 14 amino acids. Of the read, only the CDR3 DNA is kept; its 42 bases are in frame from base 1. This clonotype was observed a few times. This receptor's antigen is unknown. No clone much larger than this one lies a single base away; base qualities are absent. Sequencing was done on a sample of blood, either unsorted or a sorted T cell fraction (not recorded which). The chain employs TRBV12-3 or TRBV12-4 and TRBJ2-1, with 11 junctional bases fitting TRBD2. The TCR sequence derives from a male donor with ankylosing spondylitis or in good health (not recorded which). Here the CDR3 is given as CASHLASGRNEQFF. The sequenced DNA is TGTGCCAGCCACCTGGCTAGCGGGAGGAATGAGCAGTTCTTC.